The clone carrying this TCR beta chain showed up many times. Antigen unknown. The data were obtained in a study of regulatory T cells in long-lasting Graves disease. Turning to the study itself: Under 3 months of antithyroid drugs had been taken by newly diagnosed Graves' patients.

Time point specified: newly diagnosed GD, antithyroid drugs for less than 3 months. PBMCs were the source of the RNA used for TCR sequencing. Arm-PCR of CDR3 regions and iRepertoire HTBI primers were used to build TCR beta libraries. Original processing methods: Samples revealed approximately 60 TRBV and over 12 TRBJ segments. In TCRdb, the multiplex PCR reads were re-called with MiXCR into one record per CDR3 protein. In this record, the V and J calls reflect TCRdb's handling and not the investigators' own analysis. The data contain about 460,000 distinct CDR3 sequences, 14% of them singletons. Study-wide points: Favored gene segments in persistent disease were TRBV28, TRBJ1-2 and TRBJ2-5.

The CDR3 totals 13 residues. Germline V gene data show CDR1 as DFQATT and CDR2 as SNEGSKA (reference sequence). V dropped 5 bases and J dropped 9 bases, with 17 bases sitting between them. This sample was shared with a second study, whose subject was T cells in Graves' hyperthyroidism and ophthalmopathy. This second study notes: Patients aged 18 to 65 with hyperthyroidism were newly diagnosed, with duration under 2 months.

This sequence was found in a woman between 45 and 60 years old with Graves disease. The rearrangement uses TRBV20-1 and TRBJ2-1; D is possibly TRBD1 or TRBD2 (5 bases each). The sequences come from peripheral blood mononuclear cells (PBMCs), collected at new diagnosis, from a patient treated with antithyroid drugs. CDR3 DNA sequence: TGCAGTGCTGAGGGCTGGAGAGGGGCTGAGCAGTTCTTC. Translated, it gives CSAEGWRGAEQFF.